This T cell receptor (beta chain) derives from a study of blood T cell repertoires in COVID-19. About the research overall: Some COVID-19 samples were acute and others convalescent; all came from the United States, Italy and Spain. In each case, the material was cDNA or gDNA derived from T cells, B-cell-depleted T cells, or PBMCs.

The CDR3 contains 15 residues. In germline, CDR1 is SGHDN, CDR2 FVKESK. V lost 3 bases to trimming and J lost 7 bases; unmatched junction nucleotides: 11. In the original processing: The assay estimated nucleated cells by amplifying reference gene primers. TCRdb's table, derived via immunoSEQ multiplex PCR, lists solely in-frame clones and lacks some. V, J and clone size reflect that table, while D and trimming were determined from the DNA. This table holds approximately 150,000 clones, about 86% found once. The TCR sequence derives from a woman aged 50 to 60 with active or convalescent COVID-19. Sequenced input: peripheral blood. The chain combines TRBV14 with TRBJ1-2, with 7 bases aligning to TRBD1. The CDR3 is CASSHHRDSSLGYTF. CDR3 bases: TGTGCCAGCAGCCATCACCGGGACAGCTCCCTTGGCTACACCTTC.